The clone carrying this T cell receptor (beta chain) was detected only a few times. Its antigen is currently unknown. Clinicians diagnosed patients from clinical symptoms, serum thyroxine and TRAb, thyroid ultrasound and orbital computed tomography. The entry originates in a study of T cells in Graves' hyperthyroidism and ophthalmopathy. With 2 bases removed from V and 7 bases from J, the gap between germline ends came to 9 bases. The CDR3 totals 14 residues. The investigators amplified TCR beta CDR3 regions from RNA transcripts. Using the HTBI primer set, a first-round RT-PCR was run on the TCR CDR3. Each CDR3 protein is one row after TCRdb ran MiXCR on the multiplex PCR reads. The table shows hundreds of thousands of distinct CDR3 sequences, with approximately 15% occurring only once. Study-level points and caveats: A model using 13 V-J features told ophthalmopathy apart from stable hyperthyroidism.

The chain links TRBV12-3 or TRBV12-4 to TRBJ1-6; maybe TRBD1 (6 bases). This receptor was taken from a woman under 40 with Graves' hyperthyroidism. Input material: blood. The CDR3 DNA sequence: TGTGCCAGCAGTTTAACAGGGAGAAATTCACCCCTCCACTTT. This encodes CASSLTGRNSPLHF.